This TCR beta chain was identified during a study of T cells in Graves' hyperthyroidism and ophthalmopathy. Study results and limitations: Blood held most thyroid clonotypes expanded above 0.001 frequency. Median prediction lead before ophthalmopathy onset was around 6.9 months with the model.

Amplification of TCR beta CDR3 regions used RNA as the template. First-round RT-PCR targeting the TCR CDR3 was performed with the HTBI primer set. TCRdb re-derived calls from the multiplex PCR reads in MiXCR, one entry per CDR3 protein. The sample lists a few hundred thousand distinct CDR3 sequences, 15% to 19% occurring once. This clonotype occurred a few times. The antigen is not known. Graves' hyperthyroidism showing no ophthalmopathy progression within 18 months was considered stable. The hyperthyroidism patients had all been newly diagnosed, and their disease duration was under 2 months. Their ages ranged from 18 to 65 years. Material for sequencing was blood. This clonotype was sampled from a woman aged 25 to 39 with Graves' hyperthyroidism.

This chain's CDR3 is CSARDRSLAGVSYEQYF. As DNA, the CDR3 is TGCAGTGCTAGAGATCGCTCGCTAGCGGGAGTGTCCTACGAGCAGTACTTC. This chain joins TRBV20-1 and TRBJ2-7; 10 nucleotides agree with TRBD2. The trim removed 0 bases at V and 1 base at J, leaving 9 bases unmatched. The CDR3 is 17 amino acids. CDR1 is DFQATT and CDR2 is SNEGSKA in the germline V gene (reference sequence).